The 12 T cell receptor beta chains below were found in one sample sequenced in a study of beta chain features in type 1 diabetes. Since all of the isolated RNA was reverse transcribed, expressed TCRB transcripts were what got sequenced. Sequencing was performed with immunoSEQ multiplex PCR; in TCRdb, only in-frame clones are kept and a portion is missing. The sample lists approximately 160,000 clones, less than 9.5% seen once, with 2.3% in the top ten. Sequencing was performed on central memory CD4+ T cells from blood. These receptor sequences come from a woman aged 18-35 years in good health.

V gene TRBV11-2 combines with J gene TRBJ2-1; 8 positions agree with TRBD1. This CDR3 is 17 amino acids long. CDR1 is SGHAT and CDR2 is FQNNGV in the germline V gene. V trimming: 3 bases; J trimming: 5 bases; junction bases outside the gene matches: 12. The CDR3 spells CASSFGTWGQADNEQFF. As DNA, the CDR3 is TGTGCCAGCAGCTTCGGAACCTGGGGACAGGCGGACAATGAGCAGTTCTTC.

This clone has only a few counts. The J gene is TRBJ2-7, the V gene TRBV4-3, with a tentative D call TRBD2 (7 bases). CDR3 length: 15 residues. Trimming pared 4 bases from V and 3 bases from J, leaving 16 bases between. Per germline, CDR1 LGHNA and CDR2 YSLEER. CDR3 residues: CASSPAGASVYEQYF. The CDR3 bases are TGCGCCAGCAGCCCGGCGGGGGCTTCCGTCTACGAGCAGTACTTC.

V and J are TRBV29-1 and TRBJ1-5; D unclear. Trimming stripped 1 base from V and 9 bases from J, with 16 bases between. The CDR3 is 14 amino acids. Germline-derived CDR1 and CDR2 are SQVTM and ANQGSEA. The chain's CDR3 is CSVEGRAGFGPQHF. In DNA, the CDR3 is TGCAGCGTTGAAGGGAGGGCAGGCTTTGGGCCCCAGCATTTT.

The chain employs TRBV7-2 and TRBJ2-3, with TRBD1 as a possible D gene (6 bases). V was pared by 1 base and J by 4 bases, with 12 bases between. The CDR3 totals 15 residues. Germline V CDR1 and CDR2: SGHTA, FQGNSA. The CDR3: CASSLVGGRPDTQYF. The CDR3 DNA follows: TGTGCCAGCAGCTTAGTTGGGGGCCGCCCAGATACGCAGTATTTT.

The sample holds many counts of this clone. The gene calls are TRBV15 and TRBJ2-3; 7 positions match TRBD1. Looked up from germline, CDR1 is LNHNV and CDR2 is YYDKDF (reference sequence). The CDR3 length is 15 residues. J gave up 4 bases and V 0 bases, and 4 bases lay outside the gene matches. The CDR3 DNA sequence: TGTGCCACCAGCAGAGATAGGGGGACAGCAGATACGCAGTATTTT. It is translated as CATSRDRGTADTQYF.

The table lists this clone with many counts. This chain uses TRBV6-6 with TRBJ2-1; TRBD2 is a possible D gene (5 bases). This CDR3 contains 12 residues. Trimming removed 7 bases at V and 6 bases at J, with 10 bases between. CDR1 and CDR2 (germline): MNHNY, SVGAGI (reference sequence). CDR3 residues: CASNLAGNEQFF. As DNA, the CDR3 is TGTGCCAGCAATCTAGCTGGCAATGAGCAGTTCTTC.

The chain recombines TRBV5-4 with TRBJ2-7; D is possibly TRBD1 (5 bases). The CDR3 is 14 amino acids. The germline CDR1 and CDR2 sequences are SGHNT and YYREEE (reference sequence). Trimming took 6 bases from V and 0 from J, leaving 13 bases between them. The CDR3 region has the DNA TGTGCCAGCACCGACCCGGACAACTCCTACGAGCAGTACTTC. Protein: CASTDPDNSYEQYF.

This clone was seen only a few times. This chain connects TRBV11-3 to TRBJ2-1; 15 bases line up with TRBD2. Trimming cost V 5 bases and J 6 bases; bases outside gene matches: 8. Germline V gene sequence: CDR1 SGHNT, CDR2 YENEEA. CDR3 size: 17 residues. The chain's CDR3 is CASSPPSGLAGGNEQFF. CDR3 in DNA: TGTGCCAGCAGCCCCCCCTCGGGACTAGCGGGAGGCAATGAGCAGTTCTTC. The entire variable domain, with the rest obtained from reference TRBV11-3 and TRBJ2-1, is as follows: EAGVVQSPRYKIIEKKQPVAFWCNPISGHNTLYWYLQNLGQGPELLIRYENEEAVDDSQLPKDRFSAERLKGVDSTLKIQPAELGDSAVYLCASSPPSGLAGGNEQFFGPGTRLTVL.

This clone was observed a few times. This rearrangement joins TRBV3-2 to TRBJ2-7; whether TRBD2, the table's D call, matches the DNA was not checked. TRBV3-2 is recorded as a pseudogene. The CDR3 length is 9 residues. The CDR3, as DNA: TGTGCCAGTAGCTACGAGCAGTACTTC. Amino acid sequence: CASSYEQYF.

This clone was counted only a few times. J is TRBJ1-2 and V is TRBV18; D remains ambiguous. This CDR3 is 12 amino acids long. Germline CDR1 is KGHSH and CDR2 is LQKENI. V shed 3 bases and J shed 6 bases, with 8 bases lying between them. CDR3 sequence reads: CASSPNEDGYTF. The CDR3 DNA follows: TGTGCCAGCTCACCGAACGAGGATGGCTACACCTTC.

The chain employs TRBV30 and TRBJ2-1; 14 bases align to TRBD2. V shed 3 bases and J 10 bases; nucleotides not matched to a gene: 11. The CDR3 loop spans 16 amino acids. Germline-derived CDR1 and CDR2 are GTSNPN and SVGIG (reference sequence). CDR3 in DNA: TGTGCCTGGAGGGCCACCCTCGGACTAGCGGGGGGCGAGCAGTTCTTC. It translates to CAWRATLGLAGGEQFF.

This clone was seen only a few times. V usage is TRBV2 and J usage is TRBJ1-3, with D hard to call. The length of the CDR3 is 15 residues. CDR1 is SNHLY, CDR2 FYNNEI, per germline. V gave up 3 bases and J gave up 5 bases, with 14 bases separating them. CDR3 amino acids: CASSEGPGKRNTIYF. The DNA for the CDR3 is TGTGCCAGCAGTGAGGGTCCGGGAAAACGAAACACCATATATTTT.